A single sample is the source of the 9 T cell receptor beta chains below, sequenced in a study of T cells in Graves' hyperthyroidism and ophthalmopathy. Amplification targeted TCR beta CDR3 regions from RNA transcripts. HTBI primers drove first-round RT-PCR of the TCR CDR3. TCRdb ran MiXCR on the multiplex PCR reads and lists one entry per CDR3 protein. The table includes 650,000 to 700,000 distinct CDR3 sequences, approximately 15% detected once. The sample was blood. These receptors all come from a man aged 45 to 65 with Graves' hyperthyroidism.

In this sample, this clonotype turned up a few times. The CDR3 DNA is TGTGCCAGCTCAAGGGCTACAGGGAAGAACACTGAAGCTTTCTTT. This encodes CASSRATGKNTEAFF. The chain has TRBV18 and TRBJ1-1; perhaps TRBD1 as D (6 bases). Germline V CDR1 and CDR2: KGHSH, LQKENI. The CDR3 consists of 15 residues. Between the trimmed V and J ends, which lost 5 bases and 1 base, there was a span of 14 bases. Drawing the rest from reference TRBV18 and TRBJ1-1, the complete variable domain is NAGVMQNPRHLVRRRGQEARLRCSPMKGHSHVYWYRQLPEEGLKFMVYLQKENIIDESGMPKERFSAEFPKEGPSILRIQQVVRGDSAAYFCASSRATGKNTEAFFGQGTRLTVV.

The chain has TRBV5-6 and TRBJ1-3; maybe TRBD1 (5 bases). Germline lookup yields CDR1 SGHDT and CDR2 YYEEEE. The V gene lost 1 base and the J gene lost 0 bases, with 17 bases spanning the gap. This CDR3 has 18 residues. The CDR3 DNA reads TGTGCCAGCAGCTTGCGGGTATCTGGGGCGAGCTCTGGAAACACCATATATTTT. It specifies CASSLRVSGASSGNTIYF.

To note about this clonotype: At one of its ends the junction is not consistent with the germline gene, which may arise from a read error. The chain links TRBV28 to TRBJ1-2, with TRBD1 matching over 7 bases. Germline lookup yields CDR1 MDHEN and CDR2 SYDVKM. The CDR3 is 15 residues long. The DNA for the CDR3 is TGTGCCAACAGTTCCTCGAGGGGGCTAGGAGATGGCTACACCTTC. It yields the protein CANSSSRGLGDGYTF.

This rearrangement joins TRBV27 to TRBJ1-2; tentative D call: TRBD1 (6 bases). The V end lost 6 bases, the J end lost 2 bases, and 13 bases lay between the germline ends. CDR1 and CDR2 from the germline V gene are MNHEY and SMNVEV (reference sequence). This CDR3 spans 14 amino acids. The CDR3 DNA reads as TGTGCCAGCAGAGACCAGGGGTCAAACTATGGCTACACCTTC. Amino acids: CASRDQGSNYGYTF.

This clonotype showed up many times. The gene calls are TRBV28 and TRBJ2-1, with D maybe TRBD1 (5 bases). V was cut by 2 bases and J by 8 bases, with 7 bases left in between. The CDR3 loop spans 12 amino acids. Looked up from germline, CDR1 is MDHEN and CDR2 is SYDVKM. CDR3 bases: TGTGCCAGCAGTTTACAGGGCCATGAGCAGTTCTTC. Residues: CASSLQGHEQFF.

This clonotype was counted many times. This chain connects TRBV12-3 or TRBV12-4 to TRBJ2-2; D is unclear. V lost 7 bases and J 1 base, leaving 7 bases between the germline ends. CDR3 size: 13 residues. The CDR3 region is CASIIGNTGELFF. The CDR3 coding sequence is TGTGCCAGCATCATAGGGAACACCGGGGAGCTGTTTTTT.

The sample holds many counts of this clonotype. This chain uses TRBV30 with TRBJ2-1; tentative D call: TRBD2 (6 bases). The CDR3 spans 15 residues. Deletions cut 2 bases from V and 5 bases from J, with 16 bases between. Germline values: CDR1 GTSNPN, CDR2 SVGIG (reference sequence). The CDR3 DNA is TGTGCCTGGAGTAGAAAGGGACTGGCAAACAATGAGCAGTTCTTC. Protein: CAWSRKGLANNEQFF.

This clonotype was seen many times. This chain's CDR3 is CASSPDRGETDTQYF. The CDR3 DNA reads TGTGCCAGCAGTCCGGACAGGGGCGAGACAGATACGCAGTATTTT. V gene TRBV2 combines with J gene TRBJ2-3, with TRBD1 identical over 9 bases. Trimming cost V 5 bases and J 3 bases; bases outside gene matches: 6. The CDR3 is 15 amino acids. Germline CDR1 and CDR2: SNHLY and FYNNEI.

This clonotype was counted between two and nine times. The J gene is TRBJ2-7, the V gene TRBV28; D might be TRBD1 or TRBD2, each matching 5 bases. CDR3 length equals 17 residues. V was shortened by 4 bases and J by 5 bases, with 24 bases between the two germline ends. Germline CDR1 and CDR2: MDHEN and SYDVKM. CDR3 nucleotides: TGTGCCAGCAGTTCCCACCCCTGGGACGGCCCCTCGGACGAGCAGTACTTC. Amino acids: CASSSHPWDGPSDEQYF.